Below, 16 T cell receptor beta chains from the same sample are listed, as sequenced in a study of identical twins. TCRdb reprocessed the 5' RACE reads with MiXCR, giving one entry per CDR3 protein. The sample holds about 470,000 distinct CDR3 sequences, 20% to 25% seen once. These records were also assigned to another study, of T cells expressing NK-cell markers.

The sequencing sample was made of CD4+ T cells sorted from blood. These receptors were collected from a woman younger than 35 in good health.

CDR3 protein: CASSIDRYTDTQYF. The CDR3 region has the DNA TGTGCCAGCAGCATAGACCGATACACAGATACGCAGTATTTT. V gene TRBV7-3 combines with J gene TRBJ2-3, with unresolved D. V lost 5 bases and J 2 bases, leaving 11 bases between the germline ends. Germline V gives CDR1 SGHTA, CDR2 FQGTGA. The CDR3 runs 14 residues.

This clonotype was observed a few times. The CDR3 DNA is TGTGCCAGCAGTTCCTTCAGGGGGATTGATGGCTACACCTTC. Translating gives CASSSFRGIDGYTF. The chain links TRBV12-3 or TRBV12-4 to TRBJ1-2; 7 nucleotides align to TRBD1. V lost 4 bases and J lost 6; bases outside the gene matches: 8. The CDR3 extends over 14 amino acids.

This clonotype was picked up a small number of times. The V and J genes are TRBV20-1 and TRBJ2-1; weak D call: TRBD1 (6 bases). This CDR3 has 14 amino acids. CDR1 DFQATT and CDR2 SNEGSKA come from the germline V gene (reference sequence). V was clipped by 6 bases and J by 6 bases, with 18 bases between them. The CDR3 sequence is CSALRGRVSNEQFF. Written as DNA, the CDR3 is TGCAGTGCCCTCAGGGGTAGGGTTAGCAATGAGCAGTTCTTC.

The chain is built from TRBV7-9 and TRBJ2-5, with a possible D match to TRBD1 (6 bases). CDR1 and CDR2 (germline): SEHNR, FQNEAQ (reference sequence). The CDR3 consists of 16 residues. The V end was cut by 3 bases, the J end by 4 bases, with 18 bases between. The CDR3, as DNA: TGTGCCAGCAGCTTTACACGGGCTAGCAGGGGAGAGACCCAGTACTTC. This codes for CASSFTRASRGETQYF.

V is TRBV4-1 and J is TRBJ2-2; 7 bases align to TRBD2. Germline V CDR1 and CDR2: MGHRA, YSYEKL. With 4 bases clipped from V and 7 bases from J, the junction kept 18 bases outside the gene matches. This CDR3 has 18 amino acids. The CDR3 sequence is CASSPQRLGGRFIGELFF. CDR3 coding DNA: TGCGCCAGCAGCCCGCAACGACTGGGCGGGAGATTTATCGGGGAGCTGTTTTTT.

This clonotype was seen a few times. The chain is built from TRBV10-3 and TRBJ1-1; D is unresolved. The CDR3 is 13 residues long. Trimming removed 3 bases from V and 5 bases from J, with 10 bases in between. Germline loops: CDR1 ENHRY, CDR2 SYGVKD. CDR3: CAISEQNWTEAFF. The CDR3 nucleotides read TGTGCCATCAGTGAACAGAATTGGACTGAAGCTTTCTTT.

This clonotype was seen a handful of times. V and J are TRBV12-3 or TRBV12-4 and TRBJ1-2; D not resolved. This CDR3 has 11 residues. Trimming took off 6 bases at V and 5 bases at J, with 7 bases between the two ends. The chain's CDR3 is CASSFEYGYTF. DNA for the CDR3: TGTGCCAGCAGCTTTGAGTATGGCTACACCTTC.

With respect to this clonotype: No conserved phenylalanine or tryptophan ends this CDR3, so it is likely a read error. No DNA is shown, since the ends of the CDR3 on it are uncertain; the CDR3 is the one TCRdb lists. This chain links TRBV20-1 with TRBJ2-3; TRBD2 is taken as the D call from the table, unchecked against the DNA. Germline assignment: CDR1 DFQATT and CDR2 SNEGSKA (reference sequence). Counting both end residues, the CDR3 totals 13 amino acids. The CDR3 sequence is CSARVPPAGGPSL.

This clonotype was found once. This rearrangement joins TRBV4-3 to TRBJ2-7; 7 nucleotides line up with TRBD1. V was clipped by 0 bases and J by 3 bases; unmatched bases: 11. The CDR3 is 17 residues long. Germline CDR1 reads LGHNA; CDR2 reads YSLEER. The CDR3 protein is CASSQDLGRDSIYEQYF. For the CDR3, the DNA is TGCGCCAGCAGCCAAGATTTGGGCCGGGACAGTATCTACGAGCAGTACTTC.

The V gene is TRBV5-1, the J gene TRBJ2-2; a weak D match, TRBD1 (6 bases). Germline lookup yields CDR1 SGHRS and CDR2 YFSETQ. V lost 0 bases, J lost 0 bases, and 12 bases lay in between. The CDR3 loop spans 17 amino acids. The CDR3: CASSLGQGLANTGELFF. The CDR3 DNA follows: TGCGCCAGCAGCTTGGGCCAGGGGCTCGCGAACACCGGGGAGCTGTTTTTT.

V gene TRBV3-1 combines with J gene TRBJ2-7; TRBD2 aligns across 8 bases. The CDR3 is made up of 15 amino acids. Trimming took 4 bases from V and 0 from J; bases not matched to a gene: 5. In germline, CDR1 is LGHDT, CDR2 YNNKEL (reference sequence). The CDR3 is CASSLSGRNSYEQYF. DNA for the CDR3: TGTGCCAGCAGCCTGAGCGGGAGAAACTCCTACGAGCAGTACTTC.

This sequence joins TRBV5-1 and TRBJ1-4; no clear D gene. This CDR3 is built from 15 residues. Germline-derived CDR1 and CDR2 are SGHRS and YFSETQ. The ends were cut back, 3 bases at V and 4 bases at J, with 13 bases in the middle. Here the CDR3 reads CASSSGGGDNEKLFF. DNA of the CDR3: TGCGCCAGCAGCTCCGGAGGAGGTGATAATGAAAAACTGTTTTTT.

The genes are TRBV7-9 and TRBJ2-1; the D gene is possibly TRBD1 (6 bases). From germline, CDR1 is SEHNR and CDR2 FQNEAQ (reference sequence). Trimming removed 0 bases from V and 8 bases from J, with 11 bases in between. The CDR3 totals 14 residues. For the CDR3, the DNA is TGTGCCAGCAGCTTAGCGGTGACAGGAGATGAGCAGTTCTTC. It translates to CASSLAVTGDEQFF.

This rearrangement joins TRBV9 to TRBJ2-7; D is undetermined. The CDR3 is made up of 12 amino acids. The V end lost 2 bases, the J end lost 7 bases, and 10 bases lay between the germline ends. Germline V CDR1 and CDR2: SGDLS, YYNGEE. The chain's CDR3 is CASSVDLGEQYF. In DNA form, the CDR3 reads TGTGCCAGCAGCGTTGACTTGGGGGAGCAGTACTTC.

The rearrangement joins TRBV20-1 to TRBJ2-4; maybe TRBD2 (5 bases). This CDR3 is built from 14 residues. V was pared by 7 bases and J by 1 base, with 14 bases between. Germline values: CDR1 DFQATT, CDR2 SNEGSKA (reference sequence). CDR3 loop: CSVPGKVAKNIQYF. The CDR3 DNA reads TGCAGTGTCCCGGGAAAGGTGGCCAAAAACATTCAGTACTTC.

This clonotype was recorded a few times. The V call is TRBV29-1, the J call TRBJ2-3; TRBD2 matches at 7 bases. The junction had 15 bases not matched to a gene; V was cut back by 6 bases and J by 3 bases. This CDR3 region has 16 residues. Germline V gene sequence: CDR1 SQVTM, CDR2 ANQGSEA. CDR3 sequence reads: CSVQGLREKGTDTQYF. The CDR3 region has the DNA TGCAGCGTCCAAGGACTGCGGGAGAAGGGAACAGATACGCAGTATTTT.